This TCR beta chain was profiled in a study of T cells after posttransplantation cyclophosphamide. Broader study findings: Recipient CMV seropositivity and CMV reactivation strongly tracked TRB clonality. Skin or GI-infiltrating T cells shared few TRB sequences with blood. Donor CD8+ memory clones often dominated recipient blood repertoires at later times.

This CDR3 has 15 amino acids. The germline CDR1 and CDR2 sequences are LNHDA and SQIVND (reference sequence). V shed 2 bases and J shed 0 bases, with 8 bases lying between them. Note on this clone: No antigen is known for it.

The repertoire was sequenced with immunoSEQ multiplex PCR; TCRdb's copy has only in-frame clones and lacks some. This table has around 18,000 clones, approximately 82% appearing once. On the day of bone marrow donation, the related graft donor provided peripheral blood. This chain joins TRBV19 and TRBJ2-1; D unresolved. The source material was memory CD4+ T cells sorted from blood. This TCR was recovered from a man in his thirties or forties in good health and a related stem cell transplant donor. The CDR3 DNA is TGTGCCAGTAGTATACAGGCGAGCTCCTACAATGAGCAGTTCTTC. Protein: CASSIQASSYNEQFF.